This TCR beta chain came from a study of CD8+ T cells in alopecia areata (dated by TCRdb to 2016 to 2018). Notes on the research overall: The treated patients, all with moderate-to-severe alopecia areata, were enrolled in an open-label pilot trial of oral tofacitinib given at 5 to 10 mg twice daily. RNA was extracted with the PAXgene miRNA kit for fixed scalp, the miRNeasy kit for PBMCs, and the RNeasy kit for mouse skin. Patients received tofacitinib for 6 to 18 months and were then followed off drug for 6 months to check for delayed response and recurrence. Biopsies were taken from tofacitinib-treated patients at baseline and at 4 and 24 weeks of treatment, and a later scalp biopsy was taken in several of the tofacitinib-treated patients. TCRbeta CDR3 regions were amplified by immunoSEQ multiplex PCR using 35 Vbeta forward and 13 Jbeta reverse primers. Scalp clonality was compared across normal scalp (n=4), patchy alopecia areata scalp (n=8), and alopecia totalis/universalis scalp (n=8). In humans, TCRbeta sequencing was performed on scalp tissue and on sorted CD4+ and CD8+ peripheral blood T cells from healthy controls and from patients with patchy or totalis/universalis alopecia areata. For the treated patients, the SALT score, which quantifies what percentage of scalp surface area is affected, served as the measure of disease severity. To study T cell clonal expansion in alopecia areata, the researchers applied high-throughput TCRbeta sequencing to both the C3H/HeJ mouse model and human patients. The study at large found these results: Many expanded lesional clones were found to persist in scalp and blood during tofacitinib treatment, and relapse after treatment cessation may be partly explained by this persistence. Shared TCR sequences between patients were less evident than in mice, which may be partly attributable to HLA diversity in the patient population. Lesional scalp, especially in alopecia totalis/universalis, showed higher clonality and more expanded CD8+ clones than normal scalp, suggesting antigenic drive. Resident alphabeta T cells in normal human skin are also sequenced, complicating scalp TCR repertoire analysis, unlike mouse skin dominated by gammadelta T cells. Because the treated cohort was small and had only one nonresponder, larger studies are needed to examine links between baseline CD8+ expansion and response. Scalp clonality and the number of expanded CD8+ clones among the top 100 scalp clones were significantly decreased by tofacitinib.

Library preparation employed the immunoSEQ multiplex PCR assay. RNA was extracted from all samples and reverse transcribed into cDNA as template for TCR sequencing. First-strand cDNA was synthesized with SuperScript III using a 2:1 mix of oligo-dT and random hexamers. A synthetic immune receptor repertoire was used to assess amplification bias, and residual bias was removed computationally. In the paper's pipeline: Raw reads were preprocessed to remove errors, and CDR3 was defined by IMGT conventions from the conserved cysteine to phenylalanine. Clonality was computed as 1 minus the Shannon entropy, with the entropy normalized by log2 of the number of productive unique TCRs. CD4 or CD8 identity of scalp clones was inferred by cross-referencing scalp TCRbeta sequences with sorted blood CD4 and CD8 repertoires. Imported from immuneACCESS, the table was reduced by TCRdb to in-frame sequences with V and J called. These copies leave out some clones; in studies compared against another copy, an unresolved V gene accounts for under half, and the cause of the remainder is not known. D and trimming were read from the DNA, whereas the V and J calls and clone size are those reported in that table. The sample table records just over 150,000 clones; roughly 65% of these occur just once. The ten largest clones take up roughly 0.99% of the sample.

Trimming at the junction amounts to 5 bases on V and 12 bases on J, and the germline ends lie 14 bases apart. The germline V gene (reference sequence) sets CDR1 to LNHNV and CDR2 to YYDKDF. The CDR3 covers 12 residues, taking in both the cysteine and the phenylalanine. Kept here is only the CDR3 DNA, which spans 36 bases and is read in frame from base 1. Comments on this clone: The target of this receptor is not known. Base qualities are not at hand, and no much larger clone is one base apart.

According to the study, the label for this sample's time point signals: less than five weeks on oral tofacitinib. Reading the label with the study, this specimen's treatment or condition is: oral pan-JAK inhibitor, 5-10 mg twice daily. Peripheral blood and lesional scalp punch biopsies were obtained from patients with alopecia areata. PBMCs were separated by density centrifugation and stained for CD3, CD4 and CD8, after which CD4+ and CD8+ T cells were sorted on a FACSAria. The source is a human donor with alopecia areata. Here the chain combines TRBV15 and TRBJ2-1, and perhaps TRBD1 as D gene, on 5 matching bases. This material consisted of CD4+ T cells sorted from blood, taken at week 4, from a patient treated with tofacitinib. The DNA is TGTGCCACCAGCCGGTCAGGGTCATCGCAGTTCTTC. Its protein is CATSRSGSSQFF.